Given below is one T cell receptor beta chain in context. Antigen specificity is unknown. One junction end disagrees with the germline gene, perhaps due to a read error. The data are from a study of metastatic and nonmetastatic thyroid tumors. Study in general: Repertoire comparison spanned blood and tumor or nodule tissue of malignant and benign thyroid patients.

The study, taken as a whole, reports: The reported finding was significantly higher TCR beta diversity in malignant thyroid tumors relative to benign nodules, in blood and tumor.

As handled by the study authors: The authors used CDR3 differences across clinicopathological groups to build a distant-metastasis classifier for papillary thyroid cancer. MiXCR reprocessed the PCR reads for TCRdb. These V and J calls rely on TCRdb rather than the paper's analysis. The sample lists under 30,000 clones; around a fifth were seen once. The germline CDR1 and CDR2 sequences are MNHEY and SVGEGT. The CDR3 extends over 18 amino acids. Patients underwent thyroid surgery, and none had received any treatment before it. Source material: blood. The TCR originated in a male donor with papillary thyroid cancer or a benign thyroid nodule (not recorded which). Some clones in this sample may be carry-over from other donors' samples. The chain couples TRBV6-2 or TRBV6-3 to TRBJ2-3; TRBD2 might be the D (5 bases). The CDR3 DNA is TGTGCCAGCTGTTACTCGATAGTGGCAGCGGTGTCTTCAGATACGCAGTATTTT. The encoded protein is CASCYSIVAAVSSDTQYF.